This TCR beta chain was sequenced in a study of blood T cell repertoires in COVID-19. The wider study: Samples taken during acute and convalescent COVID-19 were collected in the United States, Italy and Spain. The analysed material was cDNA or gDNA that came from T cells, B-cell-depleted T cells, or PBMCs.

This CDR3 spans 12 amino acids. Trimming pared 5 bases from V and 7 bases from J, leaving 12 bases between. Under the authors' procedure: Amplification of reference gene primers provided the estimated nucleated cell counts. The method was immunoSEQ multiplex PCR; TCRdb's version includes in-frame clones alone and lacks a portion of them. V and J calls and clone size come straight from that table; D and trimming were deduced from the DNA. The sample carries some 80,000 clones, roughly 90% recorded once. Material: peripheral blood. This TCR came from a woman aged 45-65 years with active or convalescent COVID-19. The chain carries TRBV12-3 or TRBV12-4 and TRBJ2-7; possibly TRBD1 for D (5 bases). Written as DNA, the CDR3 is TGTGCCAGCAGTCTTGGACATCCGGAGCAGTACTTC. This encodes CASSLGHPEQYF.